The rows below give T cell receptor beta chains drawn from one sample of a study of beta chain features in type 1 diabetes. Some clones are missing from TCRdb's copy, which holds only in-frame ones; the method was immunoSEQ multiplex PCR. This table has 390,000 or so clones, 14% appearing once. The sequencing input was naive CD4+ T cells from blood. These receptor sequences come from a man aged 30 to 39 in good health. Both conserved end residues are part of each CDR3. A D gene is named only where the DNA matches it firmly. Where a row states a size, it is once, few, many or the class of an expanded clone; other rows omit it.

once	TRBV6-5	TRBJ2-1	TRBD2	16	TGTGCCAGCAGTTACCGGATAGCGGGGGGGTACAATGAGCAGTTCTTC	CASSYRIAGGYNEQFF
NA	TRBV10-3	TRBJ1-3	NA	16	TGTGCCATCAGTCCGAGTCGCGGGGGCAGTGGAAACACCATATATTTT	CAISPSRGGSGNTIYF
many	TRBV10-3	TRBJ2-1	NA	11	TGTGCCATGGGAGAAAACCATGAGCAGTTCTTC	CAMGENHEQFF
few	TRBV7-9	TRBJ2-5	TRBD1	16	TGTGCCAGCAGCCTTGGGACAGTGGGACGACAAGAGACCCAGTACTTC	CASSLGTVGRQETQYF
few	TRBV7-9	TRBJ1-4	TRBD1	15	TGTGCCAGCAGCCCAAGACAGGGAACTAATGAAAAACTGTTTTTT	CASSPRQGTNEKLFF
few	TRBV30	TRBJ2-5	NA	15	TGTGCCTGGAGTGAAGGGACCGCGGGCCAAGAGACCCAGTACTTC	CAWSEGTAGQETQYF
few	TRBV18	TRBJ1-4	NA	13	TGTGCCAGCTCACCGGAGGGGCAGGCAAAACTGTTTTTT	CASSPEGQAKLFF
few	TRBV4-1	TRBJ2-1	TRBD1	15	TGCGCCAGCAGCCAAGGGACAGGGATGGGCAATGAGCAGTTCTTC	CASSQGTGMGNEQFF
NA	TRBV7-2	TRBJ2-1	NA	13	TGTGCCAGCAGAATTCCCGGCGATAATGAGCAGTTCTTC	CASRIPGDNEQFF
few	TRBV7-2	TRBJ2-1	TRBD2	14	TGTGCCAGCAGCTTGGCTAGCGGGAACAATGAGCAGTTCTTC	CASSLASGNNEQFF
NA	TRBV6-6	TRBJ2-7	NA	15	TGTGCCAGCAGCACTACCGCAGGGAAACGGAACGAGCAGTACTTC	CASSTTAGKRNEQYF
many	TRBV10-3	TRBJ2-4	NA	17	TGTGCCATCAGTGAGTCGCAGACCGTGGTAGCCAAAAACATTCAGTACTTC	CAISESQTVVAKNIQYF
few	TRBV7-2	TRBJ2-4	TRBD1	14	TGTGCCAGCAGCCCCGACAGGGGTCAAAAGATTCAGTACTTC	CASSPDRGQKIQYF
NA	TRBV18	TRBJ2-1	TRBD2	15	TGTGCCAGCTCACCGGCTAGCGGGGGGCGATCTGAGCAGTTCTTC	CASSPASGGRSEQFF
few	TRBV9	TRBJ2-2	NA	13	TGTGCCAGCAGCGGAAAGAGAACCGGGGAGCTGTTTTTT	CASSGKRTGELFF
NA	TRBV7-2	TRBJ2-7	TRBD2	14	TGTGCCAGCAGCTTAAACGGCGGGGGGGACGAGCAGTACTTC	CASSLNGGGDEQYF
NA	TRBV4-2	TRBJ2-1	NA	14	TGTGCCAGCAGCCAAGAGGGACTCCACAATGAGCAGTTCTTC	CASSQEGLHNEQFF
NA	TRBV30	TRBJ1-2	NA	12	TGTGCCTGGACTGACAGGAAACATGGCTACACCTTC	CAWTDRKHGYTF
NA	TRBV7-9	TRBJ1-5	NA	14	TGTGCCAACAAGCCCCGACATGGTCATCAGCCCCAGCATTTT	CANKPRHGHQPQHF
NA	TRBV2	TRBJ1-5	NA	12	TGTGCCAGCAGAAAACCGACGGGGCCCCAGCATTTT	CASRKPTGPQHF
NA	TRBV27	TRBJ2-1	NA	13	TGTGCCAGCAGGATGGGGCCGGGCAATGAGCAGTTCTTC	CASRMGPGNEQFF
few	TRBV9	TRBJ1-1	NA	14	TGTGCCAGCAGCGTCCGGGACGGATTCACTGAAGCTTTCTTT	CASSVRDGFTEAFF
many	TRBV29-1	TRBJ2-7	NA	14	TGCAGCGTTGAAGGTTGGGTAGGACACTACGAGCAGTACTTC	CSVEGWVGHYEQYF
NA	TRBV7-3	TRBJ2-3	NA	13	TGTGCCAGCAGCTTCACAGGAGAGGGTACGCAGTATTTT	CASSFTGEGTQYF
NA	TRBV19	TRBJ2-1	NA	14	TGTGCCAGTAGTATAGACTCGGTCGACCGTGAGCAGTTCTTC	CASSIDSVDREQFF
few	TRBV4-3	TRBJ1-2	TRBD1	14	TGCGCCAGCAGCCAAGGGACAGGGACCTATGGCTACACCTTC	CASSQGTGTYGYTF
few	TRBV18	TRBJ1-1	NA	13	TGTGCCAGCTCGCTGGACAGGAACACTGAAGCTTTCTTT	CASSLDRNTEAFF
few	TRBV7-2	TRBJ2-7	TRBD1	16	TGTGCCAGCAGCTTAGGTAGGGGGACAGGGAACTACGAGCAGTACTTC	CASSLGRGTGNYEQYF
NA	TRBV4-3	TRBJ2-3	TRBD2	15	TGCGCCAGCAGCCATAGCGGGGCTAGCACAGATACGCAGTATTTT	CASSHSGASTDTQYF
NA	TRBV7-6	TRBJ2-3	NA	16	TGTGCCAGCAGCTGGACACACAGGGATGTTACAGATACGCAGTATTTT	CASSWTHRDVTDTQYF
few	TRBV29-1	TRBJ2-1	NA	10	TGCAGCGTTGGGACGAATGAGCAGTTCTTC	CSVGTNEQFF
NA	TRBV7-9	TRBJ1-2	NA	14	TGTGCCAGCAATCTTTACAACCAAAACTATGGCTACACCTTC	CASNLYNQNYGYTF
NA	TRBV9	TRBJ2-5	NA	15	TGTGCCAGCAGCGTCGCCCTGGGACTCCAAGAGACCCAGTACTTC	CASSVALGLQETQYF
NA	TRBV2	TRBJ1-3	NA	15	TGTGCCAGCAGTGTTGAAGGGAGCTCTGGAAACACCATATATTTT	CASSVEGSSGNTIYF
NA	TRBV27	TRBJ1-1	NA	15	TGTGCCAGCAGCCGAATAGACATTTTCAACACTGAAGCTTTCTTT	CASSRIDIFNTEAFF
few	TRBV30	TRBJ2-5	NA	14	TGTGCCTGGAGTGTAGTGGGGGTAGAAGAGACCCAGTACTTC	CAWSVVGVEETQYF
few	TRBV5-4	TRBJ2-5	NA	14	TGTGCCAGCAGCTTCCGGACTGGTCAAGAGACCCAGTACTTC	CASSFRTGQETQYF
NA	TRBV11-2	TRBJ2-3	NA	12	TGTGCCAGCAGCCCTCAAGCAGATACGCAGTATTTT	CASSPQADTQYF
few	TRBV5-1	TRBJ2-1	TRBD2	15	TGCGCCAGCAGCTTGGGGCTAGCGGGAGGTAGGGAGCAGTTCTTC	CASSLGLAGGREQFF
NA	TRBV4-3	TRBJ1-6	NA	15	TGCGCCAGCAGCCCCCGGGACGACTCGAATTCACCCCTCCACTTT	CASSPRDDSNSPLHF